These T cell receptor beta chains were read from a single sample in a study of cytomegalovirus exposure and HLA in healthy donors. Measured with immunoSEQ multiplex PCR; TCRdb has only the in-frame clones, and not every one. Found here are 200,000 to 250,000 clones, 82% of them singletons; the top ten hold 5% to 6.5%. Specimen: PBMCs. The receptors here all came from a woman in her 40s in good health and CMV-seropositive. Each CDR3 is given with its conserved first and last residue. Each record gives: J gene, D gene, V gene, clone size, CDR3 protein, CDR3 DNA. D genes are given only for firm matches. Some rows mark clone size as missing; the rest say once, few, many or name a class of expanded clone.

>TRBJ1-1|-|TRBV27|-
CASSLFLSGNTEAFF
TGTGCCAGCAGTTTATTTTTGTCGGGGAACACTGAAGCTTTCTTT
>TRBJ2-7|TRBD2|TRBV2|-
CASSEGPGGTYEQYF
TGTGCCAGCAGTGAAGGACCGGGGGGTACCTACGAGCAGTACTTC
>TRBJ2-7|-|TRBV10-3|-
CAISERDIHEQYF
TGTGCCATCAGTGAAAGAGACATCCACGAGCAGTACTTC
>TRBJ2-2|TRBD1|TRBV7-6|-
CASSLVPGQGDGELFF
TGTGCCAGCAGCTTAGTCCCCGGACAGGGTGATGGGGAGCTGTTTTTT
>TRBJ1-1|-|TRBV10-3|-
CAISELTELEAFF
TGTGCCATCAGTGAGTTAACAGAGTTAGAAGCTTTCTTT
>TRBJ2-3|-|TRBV7-8|-
CASSLGGRGTQYF
TGTGCCAGCAGCTTAGGTGGGAGAGGTACGCAGTATTTT
>TRBJ1-2|-|TRBV25-1|-
CASSESGGGFLYGYTF
TGTGCCAGCAGTGAATCTGGGGGCGGGTTCCTATATGGCTACACCTTC
>TRBJ2-2|-|TRBV2|once
CASSESWSGVGTGELFF
TGTGCCAGCAGTGAGTCCTGGTCAGGGGTTGGCACCGGGGAGCTGTTTTTT
>TRBJ1-3|-|TRBV30|few
CAWNTGSSGNTIYF
TGTGCCTGGAATACAGGGTCCTCTGGAAACACCATATATTTT
>TRBJ1-3|-|TRBV12-2|-
CASRFLRKTGGLQFENTIYF
TGTGCAAGTCGCTTCCTCCGAAAGACAGGGGGCTTACAATTTGAAAACACCATATATTTT
>TRBJ1-1|-|TRBV19|-
CASSIGGNTEAFF
TGTGCCAGTAGTATTGGCGGGAACACTGAAGCTTTCTTT
>TRBJ1-1|TRBD1|TRBV10-3|-
CAIGGDSLNTEAFF
TGTGCCATCGGAGGGGACAGCTTGAACACTGAAGCTTTCTTT
>TRBJ2-1|TRBD2|TRBV4-3|-
CASSQNWGGYEQFF
TGCGCCAGCAGCCAGAACTGGGGGGGTTATGAGCAGTTCTTC
>TRBJ2-5|-|TRBV15|-
CATSRRVGTQYF
TGTGCCACCAGCAGACGGGTTGGGACCCAGTACTTC
>TRBJ2-7|TRBD2|TRBV27|-
CASSYGTSGAYEQYF
TGTGCCAGCAGTTATGGGACTAGCGGCGCCTACGAGCAGTACTTC
>TRBJ1-4|-|TRBV5-6|few
CASRTGPNEKLFF
TGTGCCAGCAGAACAGGGCCTAATGAAAAACTGTTTTTT
>TRBJ1-1|-|TRBV6-6|-
CASSYRETEAFF
TGTGCCAGCAGTTACCGGGAGACTGAAGCTTTCTTT
>TRBJ2-7|-|TRBV30|-
CAWQLGVSYEQYF
TGTGCCTGGCAACTTGGTGTTTCCTACGAGCAGTACTTC
>TRBJ1-2|-|TRBV14|-
CASSAIGGLGYTF
TGTGCCAGCAGCGCGATCGGGGGGCTGGGCTACACCTTC
>TRBJ2-3|TRBD2|TRBV5-1|-
CASSLLLAADTQYF
TGCGCCAGCAGCTTGCTACTAGCGGCAGATACGCAGTATTTT
>TRBJ1-4|TRBD1|TRBV18|-
CASSLSRDRGAEKLFF
TGTGCCAGCTCACTCAGCCGGGACAGGGGCGCCGAAAAACTGTTTTTT
>TRBJ2-1|-|TRBV9|once
CASSVVGQPPNNEQFF
TGTGCCAGCAGCGTAGTTGGGCAGCCACCCAACAATGAGCAGTTCTTC
>TRBJ2-5|TRBD1|TRBV19|-
CASSTPGQGMETQYF
TGTGCCAGTAGTACCCCGGGACAGGGCATGGAGACCCAGTACTTC
>TRBJ2-1|TRBD2|TRBV7-2|-
CASSFGDGGGDNEQFF
TGTGCCAGCAGCTTCGGGGACGGGGGGGGAGACAATGAGCAGTTCTTC
>TRBJ2-1|TRBD2|TRBV27|-
CASSMPTSGRASGYNEQFF
TGTGCCAGCAGTATGCCGACTAGCGGGAGGGCCTCCGGTTACAATGAGCAGTTCTTC
>TRBJ2-7|-|TRBV5-6|-
CASSLALGEKRYEQYF
TGTGCCAGCAGCTTGGCCCTCGGCGAGAAGAGGTACGAGCAGTACTTC